The T cell receptor beta chain described here comes from a study of OX40 agonist ivuxolimab in advanced cancers. Germline CDR1 and CDR2: SGHTA and FQGNSA. V was pared by 8 bases and J by 0 bases, with 4 bases of the junction left unmatched. This CDR3 is 14 amino acids long. Sequenced by immunoSEQ multiplex PCR; TCRdb stores in-frame clones only, minus some. Of tens of thousands of clones listed, about 88% are singletons. J is TRBJ2-1 and V is TRBV7-2, with TRBD2 matching 7 bases. This clonotype originated in an adult with an advanced solid tumor such as melanoma, head and neck, liver or kidney cancer. This specimen consisted of CD4+ or CD8+ T cells sorted from blood, obtained in a trial of the OX40 agonist ivuxolimab. As DNA, the CDR3 is TGTGCCAGCCGGCGGGAGTACTCCTACAATGAGCAGTTCTTC. Translating it yields CASRREYSYNEQFF.